A single sample is the source of the 5 T cell receptor beta chains below, sequenced in a study of long-term antiretroviral therapy in people with HIV. At the survey level, the v3.0 immunoSEQ assay was run. Clones were sequenced by immunoSEQ multiplex PCR, and TCRdb holds only the in-frame ones, with some missing. This sample has fewer than 20,000 clones, with approximately 92% found just once. Specimen: unsorted PBMCs, collected 4.2 years after starting antiretroviral therapy. All receptors derive from a man over 45 with HIV.

There are a few counts of this clone. The V gene is TRBV2, the J gene TRBJ1-2; D gene unclear. In germline, CDR1 is SNHLY, CDR2 FYNNEI. Trimming removed 3 bases at V and 2 bases at J, with 7 bases between. The CDR3 has 13 amino acids. In DNA form, the CDR3 reads TGTGCCAGCAGTGATGCGATGAACTATGGCTACACCTTC. Residues: CASSDAMNYGYTF.

The chain has TRBV7-9 and TRBJ2-3, with TRBD2 matching over 10 bases. CDR3 length: 17 residues. The V and J ends lost 4 bases and 6 bases, in that order; junction bases with no gene match: 13. CDR1 and CDR2 (germline): SEHNR, FQNEAQ (reference sequence). CDR3 residues: CASSSFMGLALGDTQYF. The CDR3, as DNA: TGTGCCAGCAGCTCTTTTATGGGACTAGCGCTTGGTGATACGCAGTATTTT. Supplemented by reference TRBV7-9 and TRBJ2-3, the full variable domain reads DTGVSQNPRHKITKRGQNVTFRCDPISEHNRLYWYRQTLGQGPEFLTYFQNEAQLEKSRLLSDRFSAERPKGSFSTLEIQRTEQGDSAMYLCASSSFMGLALGDTQYFGPGTRLTVL.

The chain has TRBV27 and TRBJ1-1; 10 bases line up with TRBD1. V lost 8 bases and J lost 6; bases outside the gene matches: 9. Looked up from germline, CDR1 is MNHEY and CDR2 is SMNVEV (reference sequence). CDR3 length: 14 residues. CDR3 coding DNA: TGTGCCAGCTCTGGGACAGGGGCATGGGCTGAAGCTTTCTTT. Encoded protein: CASSGTGAWAEAFF.

The chain combines TRBV6-1 with TRBJ2-7; D perhaps matches TRBD2 (6 bases). Germline V gene data show CDR1 as MNHNS and CDR2 as SASEGT. The CDR3 runs 17 residues. With 3 bases removed from V and 7 bases from J, the gap between germline ends came to 25 bases. CDR3 sequence reads: CASSELAGLDLLGEQYF. In DNA, the CDR3 is TGTGCCAGCAGTGAGCTCGCGGGGCTAGACCTCCTAGGAGAGCAGTACTTC.

This clone was counted once. The chain is built from TRBV19 and TRBJ2-2, with TRBD2 matching over 11 bases. Per the germline V gene, CDR1 is LNHDA and CDR2 is SQIVND (reference sequence). The CDR3 length is 16 residues. Trimming cost V 5 bases and J 4 bases; bases outside gene matches: 6. The CDR3, as DNA: TGTGCCAGTAGTTTTAGCGGGGGGGCCGCCACCGGGGAGCTGTTTTTT. It specifies CASSFSGGAATGELFF.